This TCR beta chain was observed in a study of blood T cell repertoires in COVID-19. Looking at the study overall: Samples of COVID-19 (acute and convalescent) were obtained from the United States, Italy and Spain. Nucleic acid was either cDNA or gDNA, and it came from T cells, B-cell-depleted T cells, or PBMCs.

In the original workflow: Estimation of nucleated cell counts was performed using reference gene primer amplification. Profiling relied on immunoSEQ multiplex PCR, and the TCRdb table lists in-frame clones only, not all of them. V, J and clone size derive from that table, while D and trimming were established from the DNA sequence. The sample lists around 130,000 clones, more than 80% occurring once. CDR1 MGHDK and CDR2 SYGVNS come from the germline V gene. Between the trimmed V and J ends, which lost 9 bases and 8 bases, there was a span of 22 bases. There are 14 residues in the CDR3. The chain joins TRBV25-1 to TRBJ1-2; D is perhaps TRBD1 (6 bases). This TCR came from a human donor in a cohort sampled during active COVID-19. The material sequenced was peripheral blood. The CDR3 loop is CASTPGGALLGYTF. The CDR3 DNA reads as TGTGCCAGTACTCCCGGGGGGGCTTTGCTAGGCTACACCTTC.